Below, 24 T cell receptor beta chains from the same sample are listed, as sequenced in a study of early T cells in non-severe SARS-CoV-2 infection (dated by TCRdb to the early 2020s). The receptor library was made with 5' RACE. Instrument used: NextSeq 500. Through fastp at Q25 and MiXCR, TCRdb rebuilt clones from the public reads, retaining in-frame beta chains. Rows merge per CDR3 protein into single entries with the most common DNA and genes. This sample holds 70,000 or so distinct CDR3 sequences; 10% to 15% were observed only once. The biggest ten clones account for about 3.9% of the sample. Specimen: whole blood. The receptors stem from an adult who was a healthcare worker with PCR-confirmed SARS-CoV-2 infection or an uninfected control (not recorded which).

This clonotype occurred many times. This chain's CDR3 is CSAGTDYGYTF. CDR3 in DNA: TGCAGCGCCGGGACGGACTATGGCTACACCTTC. The J gene is TRBJ1-2, the V gene TRBV29-1, with D perhaps matching TRBD1 (5 bases). Trimming removed 7 bases at V and 3 bases at J, with 9 bases between. The germline gives CDR1 SQVTM, CDR2 ANQGSEA. The CDR3 is 11 residues long.

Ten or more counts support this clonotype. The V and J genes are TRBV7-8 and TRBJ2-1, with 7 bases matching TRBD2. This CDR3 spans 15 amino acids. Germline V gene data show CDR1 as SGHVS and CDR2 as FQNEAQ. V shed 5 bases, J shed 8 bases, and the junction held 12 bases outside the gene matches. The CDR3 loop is CASSRHAGVIYEQFF. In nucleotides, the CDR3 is TGTGCCAGCAGCAGGCATGCGGGAGTAATCTATGAGCAGTTCTTC.

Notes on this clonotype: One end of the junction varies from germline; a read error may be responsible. The CDR3 region is CAGSLATAYRDTQYF. The CDR3 DNA reads TGCGCCGGCAGCTTGGCTACAGCTTATAGGGATACGCAGTATTTT. V and J are TRBV5-1 and TRBJ2-3, with D hard to call. CDR3 length: 15 residues. Germline V CDR1 and CDR2: SGHRS, YFSETQ.

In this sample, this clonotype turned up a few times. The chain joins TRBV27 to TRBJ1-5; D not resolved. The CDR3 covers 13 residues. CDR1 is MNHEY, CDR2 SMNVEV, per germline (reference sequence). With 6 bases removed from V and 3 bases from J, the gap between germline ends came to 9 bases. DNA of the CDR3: TGTGCCAGCAGCCGAAAGGCCAATCAGCCCCAGCATTTT. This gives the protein CASSRKANQPQHF.

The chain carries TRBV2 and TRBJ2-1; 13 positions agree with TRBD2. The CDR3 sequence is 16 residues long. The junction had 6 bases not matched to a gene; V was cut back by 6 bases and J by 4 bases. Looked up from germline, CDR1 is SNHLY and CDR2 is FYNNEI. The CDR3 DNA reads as TGTGCCAGCAGGGACCGGACTAGCGGGGGTTACAATGAGCAGTTCTTC. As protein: CASRDRTSGGYNEQFF.

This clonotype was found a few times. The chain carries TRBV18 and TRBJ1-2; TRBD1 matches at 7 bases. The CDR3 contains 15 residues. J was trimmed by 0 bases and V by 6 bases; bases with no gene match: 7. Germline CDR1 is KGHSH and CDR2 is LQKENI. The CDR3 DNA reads TGTGCCAGCTCCTTCCAGGGGACAGCTAACTATGGCTACACCTTC. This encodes CASSFQGTANYGYTF.

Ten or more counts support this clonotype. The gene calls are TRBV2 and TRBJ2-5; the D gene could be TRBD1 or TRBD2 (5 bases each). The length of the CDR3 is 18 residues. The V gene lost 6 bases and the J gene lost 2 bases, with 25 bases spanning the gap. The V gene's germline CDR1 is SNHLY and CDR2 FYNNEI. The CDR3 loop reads CASRSPGTTAIYQETQYF. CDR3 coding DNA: TGTGCCAGCAGATCACCCGGGACCACCGCCATCTATCAAGAGACCCAGTACTTC. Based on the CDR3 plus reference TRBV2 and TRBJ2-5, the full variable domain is EPEVTQTPSHQVTQMGQEVILRCVPISNHLYFYWYRQILGQKVEFLVSFYNNEISEKSEIFDDQFSVERPDGSNFTLKIRSTKLEDSAMYFCASRSPGTTAIYQETQYFGPGTRLLVL.

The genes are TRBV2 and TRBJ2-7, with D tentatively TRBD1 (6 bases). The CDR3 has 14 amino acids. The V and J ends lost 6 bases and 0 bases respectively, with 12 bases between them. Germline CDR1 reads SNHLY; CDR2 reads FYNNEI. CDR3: CASRPGTNSYEQYF. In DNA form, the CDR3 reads TGTGCCAGCAGGCCCGGGACAAACTCCTACGAGCAGTACTTC.

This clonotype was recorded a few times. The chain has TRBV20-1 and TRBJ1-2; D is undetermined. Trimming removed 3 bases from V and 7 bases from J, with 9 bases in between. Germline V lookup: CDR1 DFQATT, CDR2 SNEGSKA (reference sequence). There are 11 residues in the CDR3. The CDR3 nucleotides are TGCAGTGCTAGCCTTCGAGTTGGCTACACCTTC. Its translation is CSASLRVGYTF.

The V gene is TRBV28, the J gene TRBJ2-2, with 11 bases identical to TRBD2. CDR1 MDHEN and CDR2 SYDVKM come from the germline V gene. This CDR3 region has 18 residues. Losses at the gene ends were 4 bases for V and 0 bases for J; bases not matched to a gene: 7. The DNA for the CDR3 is TGTGCCAGCAGTTCCCTTCTAGCGGGAGGAACGAACACCGGGGAGCTGTTTTTT. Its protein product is CASSSLLAGGTNTGELFF.

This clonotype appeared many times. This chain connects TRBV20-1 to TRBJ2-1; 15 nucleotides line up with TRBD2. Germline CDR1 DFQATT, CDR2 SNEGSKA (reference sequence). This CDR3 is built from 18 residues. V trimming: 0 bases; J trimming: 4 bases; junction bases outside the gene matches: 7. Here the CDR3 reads CSARDNRGLAGGYNEQFF. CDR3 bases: TGCAGTGCTAGAGATAACAGAGGACTAGCGGGAGGGTACAATGAGCAGTTCTTC.

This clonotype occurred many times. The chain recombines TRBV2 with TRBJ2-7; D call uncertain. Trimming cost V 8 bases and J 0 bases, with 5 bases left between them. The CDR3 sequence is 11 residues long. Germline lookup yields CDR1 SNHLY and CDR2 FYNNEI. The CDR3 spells CASSGSYEQYF. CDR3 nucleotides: TGTGCCAGCTCGGGCTCCTACGAGCAGTACTTC.

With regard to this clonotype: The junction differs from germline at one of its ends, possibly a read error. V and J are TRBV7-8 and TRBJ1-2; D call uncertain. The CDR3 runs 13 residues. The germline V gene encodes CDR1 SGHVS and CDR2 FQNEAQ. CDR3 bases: TGTGTCAGCACCCTGACGGCTAACTATGGCTACACCTTC. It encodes CVSTLTANYGYTF. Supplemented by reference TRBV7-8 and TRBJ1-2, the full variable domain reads GAGVSQSPRYKVAKRGQDVALRCDPISGHVSLFWYQQALGQGPEFLTYFQNEAQLDKSGLPSDRFFAERPEGSVSTLKIQRTQQEDSAVYLCVSTLTANYGYTFGSGTRLTVV.

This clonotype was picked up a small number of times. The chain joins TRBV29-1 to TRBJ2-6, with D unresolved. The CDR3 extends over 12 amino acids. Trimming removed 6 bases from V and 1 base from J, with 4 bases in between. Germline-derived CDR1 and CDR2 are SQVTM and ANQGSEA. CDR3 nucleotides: TGCAGCGTGGCATCTGGGGCCAACGTCCTGACTTTC. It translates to CSVASGANVLTF.

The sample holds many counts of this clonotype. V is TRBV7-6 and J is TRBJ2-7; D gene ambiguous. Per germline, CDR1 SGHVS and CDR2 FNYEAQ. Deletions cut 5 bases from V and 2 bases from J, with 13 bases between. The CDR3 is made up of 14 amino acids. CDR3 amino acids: CASSGLEAPYEQYF. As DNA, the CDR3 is TGTGCCAGCAGCGGGCTTGAAGCCCCCTACGAGCAGTACTTC.

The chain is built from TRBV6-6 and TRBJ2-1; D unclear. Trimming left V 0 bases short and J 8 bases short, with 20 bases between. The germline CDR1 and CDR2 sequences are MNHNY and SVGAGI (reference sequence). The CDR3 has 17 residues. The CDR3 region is CASSYSVAETTGHEQFF. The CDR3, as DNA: TGTGCCAGCAGTTACTCGGTCGCGGAAACCACGGGCCATGAGCAGTTCTTC.

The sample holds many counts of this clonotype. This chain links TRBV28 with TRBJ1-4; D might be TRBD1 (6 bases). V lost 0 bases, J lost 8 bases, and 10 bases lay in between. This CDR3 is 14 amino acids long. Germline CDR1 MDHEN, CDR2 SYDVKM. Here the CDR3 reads CASSLWAGVEKLFF. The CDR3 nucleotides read TGTGCCAGCAGTTTATGGGCAGGGGTCGAAAAACTGTTTTTT.

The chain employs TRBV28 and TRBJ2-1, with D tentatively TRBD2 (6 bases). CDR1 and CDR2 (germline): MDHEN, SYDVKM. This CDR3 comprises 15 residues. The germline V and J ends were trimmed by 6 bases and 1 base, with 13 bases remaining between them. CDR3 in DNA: TGTGCCAGCAGGGAGGGACTCGTGTCCTACAATGAGCAGTTCTTC. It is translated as CASREGLVSYNEQFF.

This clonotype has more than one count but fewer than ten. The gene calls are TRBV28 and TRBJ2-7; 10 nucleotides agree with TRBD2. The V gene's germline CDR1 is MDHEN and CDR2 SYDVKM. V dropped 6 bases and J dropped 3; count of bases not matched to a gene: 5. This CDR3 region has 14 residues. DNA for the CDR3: TGTGCCAGCAGATCTAGCGGGAGCCGCTACGAGCAGTACTTC. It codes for CASRSSGSRYEQYF. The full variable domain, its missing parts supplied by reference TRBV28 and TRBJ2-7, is DVKVTQSSRYLVKRTGEKVFLECVQDMDHENMFWYRQDPGLGLRLIYFSYDVKMKEKGDIPEGYSVSREKKERFSLILESASTNQTSMYLCASRSSGSRYEQYFGPGTRLTVT.

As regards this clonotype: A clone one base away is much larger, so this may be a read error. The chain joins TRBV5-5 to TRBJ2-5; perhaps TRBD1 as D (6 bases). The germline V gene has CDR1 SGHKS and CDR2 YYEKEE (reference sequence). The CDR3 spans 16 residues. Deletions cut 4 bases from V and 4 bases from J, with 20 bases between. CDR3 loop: CASSGTVGTRGETQYF. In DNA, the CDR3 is TGTGCCAGCAGCGGGACCGTAGGGACAAGGGGAGAGACCCAGTACTTC.

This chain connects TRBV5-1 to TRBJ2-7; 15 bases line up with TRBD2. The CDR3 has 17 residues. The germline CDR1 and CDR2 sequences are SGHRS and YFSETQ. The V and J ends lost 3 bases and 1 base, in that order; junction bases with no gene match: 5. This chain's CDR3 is CASSSGTSGRLSYEQYF. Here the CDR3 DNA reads TGCGCCAGCAGCTCGGGGACTAGCGGGAGGTTATCCTACGAGCAGTACTTC. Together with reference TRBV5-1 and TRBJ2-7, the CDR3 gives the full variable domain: KAGVTQTPRYLIKTRGQQVTLSCSPISGHRSVSWYQQTPGQGLQFLFEYFSETQRNKGNFPGRFSGRQFSNSRSEMNVSTLELGDSALYLCASSSGTSGRLSYEQYFGPGTRLTVT.

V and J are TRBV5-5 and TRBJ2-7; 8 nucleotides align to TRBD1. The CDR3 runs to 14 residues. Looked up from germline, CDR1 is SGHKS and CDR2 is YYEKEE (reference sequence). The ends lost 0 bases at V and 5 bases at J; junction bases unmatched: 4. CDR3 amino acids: CASSLVQGAHEQYF. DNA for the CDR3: TGTGCCAGCAGCTTGGTTCAGGGGGCCCACGAGCAGTACTTC.

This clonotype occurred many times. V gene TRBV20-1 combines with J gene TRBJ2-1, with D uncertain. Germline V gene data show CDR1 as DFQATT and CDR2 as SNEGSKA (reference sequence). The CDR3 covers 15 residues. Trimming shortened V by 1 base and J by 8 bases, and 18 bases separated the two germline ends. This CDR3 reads CSARGFQGKGDEQFF. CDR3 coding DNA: TGCAGTGCTAGAGGGTTCCAAGGGAAAGGCGATGAGCAGTTCTTC.

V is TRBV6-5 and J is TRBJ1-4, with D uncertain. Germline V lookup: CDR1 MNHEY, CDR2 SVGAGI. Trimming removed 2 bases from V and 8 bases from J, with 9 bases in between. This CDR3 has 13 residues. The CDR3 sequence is CASSYGPDEKLFF. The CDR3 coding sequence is TGTGCCAGCAGTTACGGCCCCGACGAAAAACTGTTTTTT.